This TCR beta chain was recovered during a study of Ad26.COV2.S vaccination and SARS-CoV-2 variants. General study findings and limits: Using TCR breadth and depth analyses may have led to underestimated total T cell responses. Among vaccine recipients, spike-specific TCR breadth exceeded that of placebo recipients.

Note on this clone: The antigen is unknown.

The repertoire was sequenced with immunoSEQ multiplex PCR; TCRdb's copy has only in-frame clones and lacks some. The repertoire consists of 300,000 to 400,000 clones, with around 87% occurring once and the leading ten covering about 3%. The treatment here: approximately 18 received Ad26.COV2.S at low or high dose, single or two shots; roughly five received placebo; per-sample allocation not given. Vaccine and placebo recipients were sampled on day 63 after the first injection. This receptor was identified in a person aged 18-65 years who received the Ad26.COV2.S COVID-19 vaccine or a placebo. This material consisted of peripheral blood, taken in a trial of Ad26.COV2.S vaccine versus placebo.

The CDR3 nucleotides read TGTGCCAGTAGCCTGGACAGGCTTGAAAATGGAAACACCATATATTTT. Amino acid sequence: CASSLDRLENGNTIYF. This chain uses TRBV19 with TRBJ1-3; 7 bases are a match to TRBD1. Germline-derived CDR1 and CDR2 are LNHDA and SQIVND (reference sequence). With V trimmed by 6 bases and J by 3 bases, 11 bases remained unmatched. This CDR3 has 16 residues.